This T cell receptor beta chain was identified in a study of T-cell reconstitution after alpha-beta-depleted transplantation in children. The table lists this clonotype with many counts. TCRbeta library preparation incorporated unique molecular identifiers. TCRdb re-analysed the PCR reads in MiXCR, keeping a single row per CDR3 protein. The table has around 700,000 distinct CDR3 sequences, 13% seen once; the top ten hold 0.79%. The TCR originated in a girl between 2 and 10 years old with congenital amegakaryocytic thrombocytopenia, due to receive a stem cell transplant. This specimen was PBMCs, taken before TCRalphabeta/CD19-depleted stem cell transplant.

The CDR3 sequence is CASSLSGTASTDTQYF. CDR3 sequence (DNA): TGTGCCAGCAGTTTAAGTGGGACTGCTAGCACAGATACGCAGTATTTT. This sequence joins TRBV12-3 or TRBV12-4 and TRBJ2-3; D might be TRBD2 (6 bases). Trimming left V 2 bases short and J 0 bases short, with 12 bases between. The CDR3 is 16 residues long.